This TCR beta chain was sequenced for a study of cytomegalovirus exposure and HLA in healthy donors. Germline trimming cut 7 bases from V and 4 bases from J; bases unmatched to any gene: 12. The CDR3 runs 15 residues. Germline loops: CDR1 MNHEY, CDR2 SMNVEV (reference sequence). Both 60 Vbeta primers and 13 Jbeta primers went into the PCR. Clones were read by immunoSEQ multiplex PCR, and TCRdb kept only the in-frame ones, dropping some. The sample holds more than 95,000 clones, around 85% seen once. V is TRBV27 and J is TRBJ1-2, with TRBD1 matching over 7 bases. Sequencing input: PBMCs. The sequence was collected from a man aged 18 to 35 in good health and CMV-seropositive. The CDR3 is CASKAGGSGGYGYTF. CDR3 coding DNA: TGTGCCAGCAAAGCAGGGGGGAGCGGGGGCTATGGCTACACCTTC.